Following are 28 T cell receptor beta chains from one sample sequenced in a study of tumour-infiltrating T cells in Burkitt lymphoma. This table comes from immunoSEQ multiplex PCR, and its TCRdb copy is limited to in-frame clones, with some not included. The sample gives 500 or so clones, around a tenth of which show up once; less than 20% is in the top ten. Sequencing input: tumor tissue. The receptor set was obtained from a human donor with diffuse large B-cell lymphoma. Some clones in this sample may be carry-over from other donors' samples.

This chain connects TRBV4-2 to TRBJ2-3; perhaps TRBD1 as D (5 bases). V was shortened by 1 base and J by 5 bases, with 10 bases between the two germline ends. CDR3 length: 14 amino acids. Germline V gives CDR1 LGHNA, CDR2 YNFKEQ. The CDR3 coding sequence is TGTGCCAGCAGCCAAGGTCGCAGGGTAGATACGCAGTATTTT. Protein sequence: CASSQGRRVDTQYF.

Sample share makes this clone large. The chain is built from TRBV28 and TRBJ1-1; 7 bases map to TRBD1. Germline V CDR1 and CDR2: MDHEN, SYDVKM. J lost 6 bases, V lost 3 bases, and 7 bases had no gene match. There are 14 residues in the CDR3. For the CDR3, the DNA is TGTGCCAGCAGTTTTTTAGTGACAGGGTCTGAAGCTTTCTTT. It is translated as CASSFLVTGSEAFF.

The chain is built from TRBV5-4 and TRBJ1-1; D gene ambiguous. Trimming stripped 0 bases from V and 7 bases from J, with 7 bases between. The CDR3 consists of 12 residues. The V gene's germline CDR1 is SGHNT and CDR2 YYREEE (reference sequence). This CDR3 is CASSLGEVEAFF. The CDR3 bases are TGTGCCAGCAGCTTGGGGGAGGTTGAAGCTTTCTTT.

This chain joins TRBV29-1 and TRBJ2-7, with D perhaps TRBD2 (5 bases). The CDR3 totals 15 residues. V gave up 2 bases and J gave up 6 bases, with 20 bases separating them. Germline CDR1 and CDR2: SQVTM and ANQGSEA. The CDR3 nucleotides read TGCAGCGTTGAATTCCCCAGGACTCATTCAGGCGAGCAGTACTTC. Protein product: CSVEFPRTHSGEQYF.

By proportion, this clone is large (0.1 to 1%). The chain couples TRBV15 to TRBJ1-2; D might be TRBD1 (5 bases). V lost 3 bases, J lost 1 base, and 15 bases lay in between. In germline, CDR1 is LNHNV, CDR2 YYDKDF (reference sequence). The CDR3 runs 16 residues. The CDR3 loop is CATSSPLLGDNYGYTF. The CDR3 DNA reads TGTGCCACCAGCAGCCCACTTCTGGGGGATAACTATGGCTACACCTTC.

J is TRBJ2-5 and V is TRBV7-6, with D possibly TRBD2 on 6 matching bases. CDR3 length equals 15 residues. The V end lost 6 bases, the J end lost 3 bases, and 17 bases lay between the germline ends. Germline CDR1 and CDR2: SGHVS and FNYEAQ. The CDR3 loop reads CASSSLEGVEETQYF. In DNA, the CDR3 is TGTGCCAGCAGTTCCCTGGAGGGCGTGGAAGAGACCCAGTACTTC. The complete variable domain, with remaining parts taken from reference TRBV7-6 and TRBJ2-5, reads GAGVSQSPRYKVTKRGQDVALRCDPISGHVSLYWYRQALGQGPEFLTYFNYEAQQDKSGLPNDRFSAERPEGSISTLTIQRTEQRDSAMYRCASSSLEGVEETQYFGPGTRLLVL.

This clone was detected only a few times. This rearrangement joins TRBV9 to TRBJ2-5; weak D call: TRBD1 (7 bases). This CDR3 has 16 residues. V was pared by 0 bases and J by 0 bases, with 12 bases between. The germline gives CDR1 SGDLS, CDR2 YYNGEE. CDR3 region: CASSVGGTDHQETQYF. CDR3 bases: TGTGCCAGCAGCGTAGGCGGGACAGATCACCAAGAGACCCAGTACTTC.

This clone was counted between two and nine times. The chain carries TRBV28 and TRBJ1-2; D is uncertain. The V end was cut by 2 bases, the J end by 3 bases, with 7 bases between. The CDR3 consists of 13 residues. Germline V gives CDR1 MDHEN, CDR2 SYDVKM. CDR3 DNA sequence: TGTGCCAGCAGTTTAGGGTACGACTATGGCTACACCTTC. It codes for CASSLGYDYGYTF.

The chain couples TRBV28 to TRBJ1-5, with TRBD1 identical over 7 bases. Germline V gene sequence: CDR1 MDHEN, CDR2 SYDVKM. The junction had 6 bases not matched to a gene; V was cut back by 4 bases and J by 6 bases. The CDR3 runs 14 residues. CDR3 in amino acids: CASSWLDRTQPQHF. The CDR3 nucleotides are TGTGCCAGCAGTTGGCTGGACAGGACTCAGCCCCAGCATTTT.

Relative to its sample, this clone is large (0.1 to 1%). This rearrangement joins TRBV4-1 to TRBJ1-5; D may be TRBD1 (5 bases). V was shortened by 0 bases and J by 7 bases, with 13 bases between the two germline ends. The CDR3 runs to 15 residues. CDR1 and CDR2 (germline): MGHRA, YSYEKL. Here the CDR3 DNA reads TGCGCCAGCAGCCAAGATGCGGGGGGGGGACAGCCCCAGCATTTT. It encodes CASSQDAGGGQPQHF.

This clone has a handful of counts. The chain uses TRBV6-1 and TRBJ2-1; 10 bases agree with TRBD1. V was pared by 7 bases and J by 5 bases, with 5 bases of the junction left unmatched. Germline CDR1 is MNHNS and CDR2 is SASEGT. CDR3 length: 14 residues. CDR3 nucleotides: TGTGCCAGCACCCGGGGACAGGGGAACAATGAGCAGTTCTTC. Protein sequence: CASTRGQGNNEQFF.

The chain carries TRBV18 and TRBJ2-1, with unresolved D. This CDR3 has 17 residues. The germline V and J ends were trimmed by 0 bases and 10 bases, with 22 bases remaining between them. Germline-derived CDR1 and CDR2 are KGHSH and LQKENI. This chain's CDR3 is CASSPPTWSQFMEEQFF. CDR3 DNA: TGTGCCAGCTCACCACCGACCTGGAGCCAATTTATGGAGGAGCAGTTCTTC.

This clone was counted between two and nine times. The V gene is TRBV12-5, the J gene TRBJ1-5; D is possibly TRBD1 (6 bases). Germline V gene sequence: CDR1 LGHNT, CDR2 FRNRAP. V lost 10 bases and J lost 0, with 19 bases in between. The CDR3 is 16 residues long. CDR3 sequence: CAKGQGTFYSNQPQHF. In DNA form, the CDR3 reads TGTGCTAAGGGGCAGGGGACCTTCTATAGCAATCAGCCCCAGCATTTT.

This clone has more than one count but fewer than ten. The chain has TRBV18 and TRBJ2-7; possible D gene TRBD1, 6 bases. CDR3 size: 13 residues. V lost 5 bases, J lost 5 bases, and 13 bases lay in between. CDR1 and CDR2 (germline): KGHSH, LQKENI. The CDR3, as DNA: TGTGCCAGCTCAAAAGGACAGATTGACGAGCAGTACTTC. Translation gives CASSKGQIDEQYF.

The sample holds a few counts of this clone. The rearrangement joins TRBV29-1 to TRBJ1-2, with 7 bases that match TRBD1. CDR1 is SQVTM and CDR2 is ANQGSEA in the germline V gene. CDR3 length: 11 amino acids. The V gene end was trimmed by 6 bases and the J gene end by 11 bases; junction bases not matched to a gene: 9. CDR3 protein: CSVLGQIGYTF. In DNA form, the CDR3 reads TGCAGCGTGTTGGGACAGATCGGGTACACCTTC.

V usage is TRBV4-2 and J usage is TRBJ2-7; D perhaps matches TRBD2 (7 bases). This CDR3 has 17 amino acids. Germline V lookup: CDR1 LGHNA, CDR2 YNFKEQ. The ends were cut back, 0 bases at V and 3 bases at J, with 18 bases in the middle. The CDR3 loop is CASSQDGSAGAIYEQYF. CDR3 DNA sequence: TGTGCCAGCAGCCAAGATGGGTCCGCGGGGGCGATCTACGAGCAGTACTTC.

This clone is termed large. The chain is built from TRBV19 and TRBJ2-3, with D possibly matching TRBD1 (5 bases). The CDR3 is made up of 14 amino acids. Germline V gene data show CDR1 as LNHDA and CDR2 as SQIVND (reference sequence). V lost 7 bases to trimming and J lost 1 base, with 12 bases between them. The CDR3, as DNA: TGTGCCAGTACCTACGACAGCCGCACAGATACGCAGTATTTT. It specifies CASTYDSRTDTQYF.

The rearrangement joins TRBV2 to TRBJ2-3; 13 bases match TRBD2. Germline V gene sequence: CDR1 SNHLY, CDR2 FYNNEI. The junction had 2 bases not matched to a gene; V was cut back by 4 bases and J by 1 base. The CDR3 covers 16 residues. CDR3: CASSVGTSGGTDTQYF. For the CDR3, the DNA is TGTGCCAGCAGTGTCGGGACTAGCGGGGGCACAGATACGCAGTATTTT. Complete variable domain (other parts from reference TRBV2 and TRBJ2-3): EPEVTQTPSHQVTQMGQEVILRCVPISNHLYFYWYRQILGQKVEFLVSFYNNEISEKSEIFDDQFSVERPDGSNFTLKIRSTKLEDSAMYFCASSVGTSGGTDTQYFGPGTRLTVL.

This sequence joins TRBV20-1 and TRBJ1-2; D is possibly TRBD1 (5 bases). The V end lost 5 bases, the J end lost 7 bases, and 8 bases lay between the germline ends. The CDR3 contains 10 residues. The V gene's germline CDR1 is DFQATT and CDR2 SNEGSKA (reference sequence). The CDR3 loop reads CSAVGAGYTF. The CDR3 coding sequence is TGCAGTGCTGTAGGGGCTGGCTACACCTTC.

This clone was counted a few times. The chain is built from TRBV5-1 and TRBJ1-1; D might be TRBD1 (6 bases). The germline V gene encodes CDR1 SGHRS and CDR2 YFSETQ. CDR3 length: 14 residues. Trimming took off 0 bases at V and 1 base at J, with 7 bases between the two ends. The CDR3 DNA reads TGCGCCAGCAGCTTGGAGGGGGGGAACACTGAAGCTTTCTTT. Residues: CASSLEGGNTEAFF.

This clone turned up a few times. The genes are TRBV29-1 and TRBJ2-7; either TRBD1 or TRBD2 may fit D (5 bases each). Deletions cut 7 bases from V and 4 bases from J, with 11 bases between. There are 11 residues in the CDR3. The germline V gene has CDR1 SQVTM and CDR2 ANQGSEA. Here the CDR3 reads CSATEGYEQYV. CDR3 nucleotides: TGCAGCGCCACCGAGGGGTACGAGCAGTACGTC.

There are a few counts of this clone. The chain recombines TRBV19 with TRBJ2-1; TRBD1 matches 9 bases. The junction had 13 bases not matched to a gene; V was cut back by 6 bases and J by 4 bases. This CDR3 region has 17 residues. From germline, CDR1 is LNHDA and CDR2 SQIVND (reference sequence). CDR3 sequence (DNA): TGTGCCAGTAGCTCATCTTTCGGACAGGGGCTTTACAATGAGCAGTTCTTC. Protein sequence: CASSSSFGQGLYNEQFF.

The chain combines TRBV5-1 with TRBJ2-7; D perhaps matches TRBD1 (7 bases). Per germline, CDR1 SGHRS and CDR2 YFSETQ. The germline V and J ends were trimmed by 0 bases and 1 base, with 11 bases remaining between them. CDR3 length: 15 amino acids. The CDR3 spells CASSLAGDRSYEQYF. The CDR3 coding sequence is TGCGCCAGCAGCTTGGCGGGGGACAGATCCTACGAGCAGTACTTC.

This clone is a singleton in its sample. The chain links TRBV7-9 to TRBJ1-1, with a tentative D call TRBD1 (5 bases). The CDR3 covers 14 residues. The V gene's germline CDR1 is SEHNR and CDR2 FQNEAQ (reference sequence). V lost 7 bases and J 6 bases, leaving 18 bases between the germline ends. The chain's CDR3 is CASTDWVGEAEAFF. CDR3 sequence (DNA): TGTGCCAGCACCGACTGGGTAGGGGAAGCTGAAGCTTTCTTT.

This clone came up a few times. The chain carries TRBV1 and TRBJ1-5; the table calls TRBD1, which could not be checked here. TRBV1 is a pseudogene locus. The CDR3 has 16 amino acids. CDR3 nucleotides: TGCACCAGCAACCGAAGGGGGCTAAGGGGCAATCAGCCCCAGCATTTT. As protein: CTSNRRGLRGNQPQHF.

The V and J genes are TRBV27 and TRBJ1-1; no clear D. This CDR3 has 15 amino acids. Germline V CDR1 and CDR2: MNHEY, SMNVEV (reference sequence). The V gene lost 2 bases and the J gene lost 0 bases, with 10 bases spanning the gap. This chain's CDR3 is CASSLTGRVNTEAFF. The CDR3 DNA is TGTGCCAGCAGTTTAACGGGTCGCGTGAACACTGAAGCTTTCTTT.

The sample holds a few counts of this clone. J is TRBJ2-1 and V is TRBV2; D is unclear. The V gene lost 5 bases and the J gene lost 5 bases, with 7 bases spanning the gap. CDR1 and CDR2 from the germline V gene are SNHLY and FYNNEI. The length of the CDR3 is 12 residues. This CDR3 is CASSYGNNEQFF. For the CDR3, the DNA is TGTGCCAGCAGTTACGGTAACAATGAGCAGTTCTTC.

The J gene is TRBJ2-3, the V gene TRBV7-2, with D unresolved. Looked up from germline, CDR1 is SGHTA and CDR2 is FQGNSA. Trimming took 1 base from V and 10 from J, leaving 12 bases between them. The length of the CDR3 is 13 residues. The CDR3 is CASSLDLTHAQYF. The CDR3 DNA is TGTGCCAGCAGCTTAGACCTCACTCACGCGCAGTATTTT.